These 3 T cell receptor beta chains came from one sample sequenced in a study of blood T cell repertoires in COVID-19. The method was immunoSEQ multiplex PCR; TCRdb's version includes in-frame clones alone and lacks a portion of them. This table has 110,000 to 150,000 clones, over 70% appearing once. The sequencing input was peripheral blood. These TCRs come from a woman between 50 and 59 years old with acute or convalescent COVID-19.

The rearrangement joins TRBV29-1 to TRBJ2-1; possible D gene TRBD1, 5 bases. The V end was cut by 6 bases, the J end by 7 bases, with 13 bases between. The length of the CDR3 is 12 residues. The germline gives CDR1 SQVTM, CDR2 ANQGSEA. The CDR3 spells CSVEKGPNEQFF. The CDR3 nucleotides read TGCAGCGTCGAAAAGGGGCCGAATGAGCAGTTCTTC.

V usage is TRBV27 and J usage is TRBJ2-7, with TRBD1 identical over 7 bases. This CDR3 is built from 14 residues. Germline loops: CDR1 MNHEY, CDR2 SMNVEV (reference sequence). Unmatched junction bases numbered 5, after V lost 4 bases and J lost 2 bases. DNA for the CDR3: TGTGCCAGCAGTTCGAGAGGGGGCCCCTACGAGCAGTACTTC. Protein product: CASSSRGGPYEQYF.

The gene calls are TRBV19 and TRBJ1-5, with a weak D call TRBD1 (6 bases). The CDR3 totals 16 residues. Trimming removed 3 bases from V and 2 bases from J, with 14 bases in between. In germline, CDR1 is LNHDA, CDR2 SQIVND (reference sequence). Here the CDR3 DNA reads TGTGCCAGTAGTATCGCCACAGGGACCGGCAATCAGCCCCAGCATTTT. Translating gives CASSIATGTGNQPQHF.